The clone carrying this TCR beta chain was counted ten times or more. Its specificity is unknown. This sample was taken from a study of T cells in Graves' hyperthyroidism and ophthalmopathy. Study findings and constraints: Separating ophthalmopathy from stable hyperthyroidism was achieved by a 13 V-J model.

Graves' hyperthyroidism showing no ophthalmopathy progression within 18 months was considered stable. Exclusion followed for patients with uncontrolled infection, other autoimmune disease, pregnancy or lactation. Diagnostic decisions used clinical symptoms, serum thyroxine and TRAb, thyroid ultrasound and orbital computed tomography. This CDR3 is 12 amino acids long. Losses at the gene ends were 4 bases for V and 7 bases for J; bases not matched to a gene: 2. Germline CDR1 reads GTSNPN; CDR2 reads SVGIG (reference sequence). Researchers amplified the TCR beta CDR3 regions from RNA transcripts. First-round RT-PCR targeting the TCR CDR3 was performed with the HTBI primer set. TCRdb called the multiplex PCR reads again in MiXCR, with one record for every CDR3 protein. The sample includes about 700,000 distinct CDR3 sequences, 14% of them seen just once.

The TCR originated in a woman under 30 with Graves' hyperthyroidism. The specimen sequenced was blood. This sequence joins TRBV30 and TRBJ2-1, with 9 positions matching TRBD1. Here the CDR3 DNA reads TGTGCCTGGAAGGGACAGGGTAATGAGCAGTTCTTC. It yields the protein CAWKGQGNEQFF.